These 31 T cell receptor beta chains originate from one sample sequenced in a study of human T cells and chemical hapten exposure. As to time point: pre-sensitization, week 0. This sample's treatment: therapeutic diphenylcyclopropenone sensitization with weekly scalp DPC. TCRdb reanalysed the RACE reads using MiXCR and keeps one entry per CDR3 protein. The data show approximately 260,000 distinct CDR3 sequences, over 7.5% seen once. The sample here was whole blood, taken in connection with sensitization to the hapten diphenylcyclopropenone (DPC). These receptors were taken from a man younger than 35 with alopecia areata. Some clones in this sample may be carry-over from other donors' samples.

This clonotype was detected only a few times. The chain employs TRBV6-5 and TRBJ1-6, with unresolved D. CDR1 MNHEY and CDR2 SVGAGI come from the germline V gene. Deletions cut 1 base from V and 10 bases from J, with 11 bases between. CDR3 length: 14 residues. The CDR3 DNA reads TGTGCCAGCAGTTACTTGGGCCCGGGGTCACCCCTCCACTTT. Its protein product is CASSYLGPGSPLHF.

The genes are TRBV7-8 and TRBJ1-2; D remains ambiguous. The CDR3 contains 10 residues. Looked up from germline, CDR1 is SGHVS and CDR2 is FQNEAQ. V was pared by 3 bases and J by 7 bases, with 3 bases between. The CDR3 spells CASSFTGYTF. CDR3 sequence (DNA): TGTGCCAGCAGCTTTACTGGCTACACCTTC.

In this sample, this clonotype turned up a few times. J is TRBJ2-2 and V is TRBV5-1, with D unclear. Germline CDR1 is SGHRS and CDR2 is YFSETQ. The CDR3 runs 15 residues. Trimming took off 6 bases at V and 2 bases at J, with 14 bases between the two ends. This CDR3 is CASTTRPANTGELFF. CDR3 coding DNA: TGCGCCAGCACTACTCGACCTGCTAACACCGGGGAGCTGTTTTTT.

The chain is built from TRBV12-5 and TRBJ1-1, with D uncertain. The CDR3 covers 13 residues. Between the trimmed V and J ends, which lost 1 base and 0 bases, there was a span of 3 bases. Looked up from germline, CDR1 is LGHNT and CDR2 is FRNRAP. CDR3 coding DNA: TGTGCTAGTGGTTTGGGGGTGAACACTGAAGCTTTCTTT. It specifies CASGLGVNTEAFF.

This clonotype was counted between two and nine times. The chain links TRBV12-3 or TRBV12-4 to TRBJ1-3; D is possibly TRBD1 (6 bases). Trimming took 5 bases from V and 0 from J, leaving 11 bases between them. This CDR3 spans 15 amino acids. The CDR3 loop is CASSRSDSSGNTIYF. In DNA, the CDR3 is TGTGCCAGCAGTCGATCGGACAGCTCTGGAAACACCATATATTTT.

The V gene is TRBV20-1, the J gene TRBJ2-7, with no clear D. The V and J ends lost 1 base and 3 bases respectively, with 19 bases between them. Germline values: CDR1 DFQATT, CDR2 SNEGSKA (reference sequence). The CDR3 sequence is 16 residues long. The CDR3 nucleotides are TGCAGTGCTAGAGGGAGTGGATTACCCGACCTCTACGAGCAGTACTTC. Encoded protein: CSARGSGLPDLYEQYF.

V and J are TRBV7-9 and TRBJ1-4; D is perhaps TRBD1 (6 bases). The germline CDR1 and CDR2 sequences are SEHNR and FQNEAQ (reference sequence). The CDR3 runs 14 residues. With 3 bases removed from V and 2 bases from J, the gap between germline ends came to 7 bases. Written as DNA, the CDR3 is TGTGCCAGCAGCTTCACAGGGACTAATGAAAAACTGTTTTTT. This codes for CASSFTGTNEKLFF. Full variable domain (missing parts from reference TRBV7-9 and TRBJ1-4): DTGVSQNPRHKITKRGQNVTFRCDPISEHNRLYWYRQTLGQGPEFLTYFQNEAQLEKSRLLSDRFSAERPKGSFSTLEIQRTEQGDSAMYLCASSFTGTNEKLFFGSGTQLSVL.

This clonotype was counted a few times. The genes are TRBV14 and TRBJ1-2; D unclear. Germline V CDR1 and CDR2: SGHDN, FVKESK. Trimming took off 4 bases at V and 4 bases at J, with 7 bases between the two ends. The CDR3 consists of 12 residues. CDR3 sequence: CASSRLSYGYTF. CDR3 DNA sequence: TGTGCCAGCAGCCGGCTGAGCTATGGCTACACCTTC.

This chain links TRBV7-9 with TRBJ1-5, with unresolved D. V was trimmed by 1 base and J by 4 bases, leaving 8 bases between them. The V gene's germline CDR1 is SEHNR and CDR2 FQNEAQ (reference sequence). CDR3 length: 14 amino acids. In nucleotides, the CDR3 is TGTGCCAGCAGCTTAGGATTCAGTAATCAGCCCCAGCATTTT. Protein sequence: CASSLGFSNQPQHF.

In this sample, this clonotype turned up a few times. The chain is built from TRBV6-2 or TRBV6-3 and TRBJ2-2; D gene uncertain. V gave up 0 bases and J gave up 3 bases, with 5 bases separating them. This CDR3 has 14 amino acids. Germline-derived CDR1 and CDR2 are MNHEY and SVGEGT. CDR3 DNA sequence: TGTGCCAGCAGTTACTCTCAGGACACCGGGGAGCTGTTTTTT. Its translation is CASSYSQDTGELFF.

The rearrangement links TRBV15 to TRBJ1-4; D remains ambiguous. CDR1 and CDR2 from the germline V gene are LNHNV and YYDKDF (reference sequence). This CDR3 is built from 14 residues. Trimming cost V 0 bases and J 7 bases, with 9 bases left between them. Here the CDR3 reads CATSRDRLTEKLFF. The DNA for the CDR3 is TGTGCCACCAGCAGAGATAGGCTTACTGAAAAACTGTTTTTT.

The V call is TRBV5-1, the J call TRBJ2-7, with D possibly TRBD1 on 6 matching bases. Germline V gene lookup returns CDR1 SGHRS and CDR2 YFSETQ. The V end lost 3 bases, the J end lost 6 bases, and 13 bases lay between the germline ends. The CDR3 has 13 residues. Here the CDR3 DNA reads TGCGCCAGCAGCTCAATTACAGGGACCGAGCAGTACTTC. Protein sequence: CASSSITGTEQYF. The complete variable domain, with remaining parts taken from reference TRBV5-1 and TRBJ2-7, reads KAGVTQTPRYLIKTRGQQVTLSCSPISGHRSVSWYQQTPGQGLQFLFEYFSETQRNKGNFPGRFSGRQFSNSRSEMNVSTLELGDSALYLCASSSITGTEQYFGPGTRLTVT.

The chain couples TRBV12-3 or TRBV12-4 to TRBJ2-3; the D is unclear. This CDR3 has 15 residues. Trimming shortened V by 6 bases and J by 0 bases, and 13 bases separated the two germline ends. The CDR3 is CASSLLGMSTDTQYF. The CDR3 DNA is TGTGCCAGCAGCCTCTTGGGGATGAGCACAGATACGCAGTATTTT.

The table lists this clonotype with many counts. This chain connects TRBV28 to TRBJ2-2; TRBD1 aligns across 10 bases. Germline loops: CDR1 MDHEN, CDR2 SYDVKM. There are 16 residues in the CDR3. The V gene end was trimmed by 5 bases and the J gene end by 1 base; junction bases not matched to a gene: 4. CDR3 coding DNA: TGTGCCAGCAGTGTTGGGGACAGGGGGAACACCGGGGAGCTGTTTTTT. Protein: CASSVGDRGNTGELFF.

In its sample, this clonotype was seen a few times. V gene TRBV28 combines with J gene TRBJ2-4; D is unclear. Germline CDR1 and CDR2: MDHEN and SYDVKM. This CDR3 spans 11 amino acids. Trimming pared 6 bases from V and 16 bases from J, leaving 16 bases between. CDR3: CASSSSGSLYF. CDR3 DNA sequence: TGTGCCAGCAGCTCGAGTGGGTCTCTCTACTTC.

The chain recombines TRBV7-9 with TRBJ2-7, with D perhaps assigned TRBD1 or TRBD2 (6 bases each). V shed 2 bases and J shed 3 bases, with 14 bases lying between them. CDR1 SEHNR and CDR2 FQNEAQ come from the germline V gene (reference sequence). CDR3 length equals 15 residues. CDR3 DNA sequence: TGTGCCAGCAGCTTACAAGCAGGGGAGGTCTACGAGCAGTACTTC. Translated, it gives CASSLQAGEVYEQYF.

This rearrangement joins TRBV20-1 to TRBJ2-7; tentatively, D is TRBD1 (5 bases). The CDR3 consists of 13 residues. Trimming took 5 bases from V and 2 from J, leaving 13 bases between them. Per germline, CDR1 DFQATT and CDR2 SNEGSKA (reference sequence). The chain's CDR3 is CSAHRPETYEQYF. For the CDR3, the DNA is TGCAGTGCTCACAGGCCAGAAACCTACGAGCAGTACTTC.

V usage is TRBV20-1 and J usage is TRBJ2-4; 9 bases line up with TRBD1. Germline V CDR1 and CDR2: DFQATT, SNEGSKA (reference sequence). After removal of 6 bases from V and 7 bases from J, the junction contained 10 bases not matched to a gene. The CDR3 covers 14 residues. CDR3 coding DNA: TGCAGTGCCGCTCTACAGGGGGCTAGGAACATTCAGTACTTC. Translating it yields CSAALQGARNIQYF.

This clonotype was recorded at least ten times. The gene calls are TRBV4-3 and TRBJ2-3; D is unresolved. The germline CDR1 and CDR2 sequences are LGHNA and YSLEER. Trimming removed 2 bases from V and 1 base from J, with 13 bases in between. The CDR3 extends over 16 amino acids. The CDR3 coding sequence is TGCGCCAGCAGCCAACTCGAGCTCTCCGGCACAGATACGCAGTATTTT. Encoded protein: CASSQLELSGTDTQYF.

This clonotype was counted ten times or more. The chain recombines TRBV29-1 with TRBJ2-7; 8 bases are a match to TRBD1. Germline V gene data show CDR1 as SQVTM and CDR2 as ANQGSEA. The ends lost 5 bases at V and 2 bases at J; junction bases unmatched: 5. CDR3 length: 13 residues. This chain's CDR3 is CSVSGTGTYEQYV. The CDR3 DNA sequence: TGCAGCGTTTCGGGGACAGGTACCTACGAGCAGTACGTC.

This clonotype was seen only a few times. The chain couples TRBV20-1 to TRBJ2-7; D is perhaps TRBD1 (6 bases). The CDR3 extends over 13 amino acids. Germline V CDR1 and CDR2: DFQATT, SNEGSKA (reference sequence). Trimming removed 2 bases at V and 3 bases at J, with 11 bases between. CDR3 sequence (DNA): TGCAGTGCTAGAACTCCGGGACACTACGAGCAGTACGTC. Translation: CSARTPGHYEQYV.

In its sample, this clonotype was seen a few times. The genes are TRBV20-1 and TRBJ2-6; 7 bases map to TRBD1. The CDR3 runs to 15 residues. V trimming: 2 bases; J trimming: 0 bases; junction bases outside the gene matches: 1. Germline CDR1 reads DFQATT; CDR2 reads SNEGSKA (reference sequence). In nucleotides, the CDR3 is TGCAGTGCTAGAACAGGGGCCTCTGGGGCCAACGTCCTGACTTTC. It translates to CSARTGASGANVLTF.

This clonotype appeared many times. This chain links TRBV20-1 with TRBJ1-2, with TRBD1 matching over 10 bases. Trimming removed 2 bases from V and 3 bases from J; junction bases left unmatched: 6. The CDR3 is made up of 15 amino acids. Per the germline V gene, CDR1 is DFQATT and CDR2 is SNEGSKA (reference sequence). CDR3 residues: CSARLTGGDYYGYTF. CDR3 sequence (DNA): TGCAGTGCTAGATTGACAGGGGGCGACTACTATGGCTACACCTTC.

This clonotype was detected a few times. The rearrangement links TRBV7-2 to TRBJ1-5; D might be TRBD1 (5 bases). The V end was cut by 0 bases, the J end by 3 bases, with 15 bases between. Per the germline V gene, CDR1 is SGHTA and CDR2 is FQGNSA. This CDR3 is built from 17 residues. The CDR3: CASSLAGWGGFNQPQHF. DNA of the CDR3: TGTGCCAGCAGCTTAGCGGGGTGGGGCGGCTTCAATCAGCCCCAGCATTTT.

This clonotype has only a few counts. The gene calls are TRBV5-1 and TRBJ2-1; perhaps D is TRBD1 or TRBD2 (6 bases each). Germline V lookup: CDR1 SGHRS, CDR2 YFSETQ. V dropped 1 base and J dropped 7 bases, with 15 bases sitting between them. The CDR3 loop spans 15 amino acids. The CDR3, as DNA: TGCGCCAGCAGCTTGTCGGGGGCAGAGTTTAATGAGCAGTTCTTC. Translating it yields CASSLSGAEFNEQFF. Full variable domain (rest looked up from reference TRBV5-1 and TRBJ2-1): KAGVTQTPRYLIKTRGQQVTLSCSPISGHRSVSWYQQTPGQGLQFLFEYFSETQRNKGNFPGRFSGRQFSNSRSEMNVSTLELGDSALYLCASSLSGAEFNEQFFGPGTRLTVL.

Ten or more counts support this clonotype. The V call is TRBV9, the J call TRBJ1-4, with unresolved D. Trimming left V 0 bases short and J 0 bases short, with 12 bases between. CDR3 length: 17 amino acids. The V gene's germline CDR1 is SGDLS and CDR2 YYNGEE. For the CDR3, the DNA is TGTGCCAGCAGCGTAGTTGACTCCATTGCAACTAATGAAAAACTGTTTTTT. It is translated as CASSVVDSIATNEKLFF. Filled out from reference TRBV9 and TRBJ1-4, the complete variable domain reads DSGVTQTPKHLITATGQRVTLRCSPRSGDLSVYWYQQSLDQGLQFLIQYYNGEERAKGNILERFSAQQFPDLHSELNLSSLELGDSALYFCASSVVDSIATNEKLFFGSGTQLSVL.

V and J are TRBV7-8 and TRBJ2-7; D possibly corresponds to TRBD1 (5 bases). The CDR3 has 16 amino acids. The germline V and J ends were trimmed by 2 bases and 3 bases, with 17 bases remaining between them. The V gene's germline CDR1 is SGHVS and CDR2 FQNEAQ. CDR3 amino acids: CASSLNRTLRNYEQYF. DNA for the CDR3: TGTGCCAGCAGCTTAAACAGGACATTAAGAAACTACGAGCAGTACTTC. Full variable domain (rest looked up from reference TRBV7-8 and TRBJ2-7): GAGVSQSPRYKVAKRGQDVALRCDPISGHVSLFWYQQALGQGPEFLTYFQNEAQLDKSGLPSDRFFAERPEGSVSTLKIQRTQQEDSAVYLCASSLNRTLRNYEQYFGPGTRLTVT.

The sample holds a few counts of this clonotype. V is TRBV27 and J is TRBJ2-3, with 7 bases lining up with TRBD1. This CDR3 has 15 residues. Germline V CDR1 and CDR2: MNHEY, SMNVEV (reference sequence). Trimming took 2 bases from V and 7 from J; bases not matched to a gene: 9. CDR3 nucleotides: TGTGCCAGCAGTTTACTCGGACAGGCACAATATACGCAGTATTTT. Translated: CASSLLGQAQYTQYF.

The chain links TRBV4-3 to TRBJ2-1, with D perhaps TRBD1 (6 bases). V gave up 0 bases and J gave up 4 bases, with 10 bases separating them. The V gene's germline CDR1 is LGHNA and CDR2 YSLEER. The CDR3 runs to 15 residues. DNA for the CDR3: TGCGCCAGCAGCCAAGAGAGACAGGTTTACAATGAGCAGTTCTTC. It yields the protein CASSQERQVYNEQFF.

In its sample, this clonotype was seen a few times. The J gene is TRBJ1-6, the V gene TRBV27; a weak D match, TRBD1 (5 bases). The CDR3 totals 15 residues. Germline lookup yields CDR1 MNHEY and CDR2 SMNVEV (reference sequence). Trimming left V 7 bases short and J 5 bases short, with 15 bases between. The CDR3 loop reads CASTKTAHNNSPLHF. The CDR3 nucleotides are TGTGCCAGCACAAAGACAGCGCACAATAATTCACCCCTCCACTTT.

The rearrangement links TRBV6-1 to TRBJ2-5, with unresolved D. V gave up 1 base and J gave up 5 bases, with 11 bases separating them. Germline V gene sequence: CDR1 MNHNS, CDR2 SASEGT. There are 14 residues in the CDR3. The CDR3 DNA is TGTGCCAGCAGTGAAGAGGGCTCGAGGGAGACCCAGTACTTC. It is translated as CASSEEGSRETQYF.